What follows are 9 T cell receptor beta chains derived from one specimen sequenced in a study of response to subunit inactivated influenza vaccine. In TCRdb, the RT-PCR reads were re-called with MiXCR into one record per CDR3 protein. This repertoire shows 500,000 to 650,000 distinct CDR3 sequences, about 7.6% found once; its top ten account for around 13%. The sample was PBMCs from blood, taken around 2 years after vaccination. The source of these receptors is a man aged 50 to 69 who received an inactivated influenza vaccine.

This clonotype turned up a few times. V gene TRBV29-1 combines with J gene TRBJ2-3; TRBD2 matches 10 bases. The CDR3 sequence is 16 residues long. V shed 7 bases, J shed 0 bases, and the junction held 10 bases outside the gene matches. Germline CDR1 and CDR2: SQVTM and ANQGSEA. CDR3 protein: CSGRAGGPWSTDTQYF. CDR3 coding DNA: TGCAGCGGGCGAGCGGGAGGGCCATGGAGCACAGATACGCAGTATTTT.

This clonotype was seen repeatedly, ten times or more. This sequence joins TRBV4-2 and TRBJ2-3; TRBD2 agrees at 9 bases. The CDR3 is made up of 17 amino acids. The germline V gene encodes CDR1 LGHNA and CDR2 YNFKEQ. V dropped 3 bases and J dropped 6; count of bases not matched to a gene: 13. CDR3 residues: CASSHAAGGPEADTQYF. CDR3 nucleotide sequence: TGTGCCAGCAGCCATGCCGCGGGGGGGCCGGAGGCGGATACGCAGTATTTT.

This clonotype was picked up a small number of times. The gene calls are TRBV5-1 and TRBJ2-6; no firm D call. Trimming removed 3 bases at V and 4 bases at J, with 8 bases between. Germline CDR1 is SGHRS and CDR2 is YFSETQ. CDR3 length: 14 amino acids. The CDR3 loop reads CASSYGAGANVLTF. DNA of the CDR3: TGCGCCAGCAGCTATGGAGCCGGGGCCAACGTCCTGACTTTC. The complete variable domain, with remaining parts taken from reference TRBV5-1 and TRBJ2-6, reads KAGVTQTPRYLIKTRGQQVTLSCSPISGHRSVSWYQQTPGQGLQFLFEYFSETQRNKGNFPGRFSGRQFSNSRSEMNVSTLELGDSALYLCASSYGAGANVLTFGAGSRLTVL.

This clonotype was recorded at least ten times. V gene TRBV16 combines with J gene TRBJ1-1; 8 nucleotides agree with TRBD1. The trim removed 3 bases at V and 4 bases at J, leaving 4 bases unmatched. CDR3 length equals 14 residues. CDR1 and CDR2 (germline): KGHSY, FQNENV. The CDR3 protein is CASSHGQGFTEAFF. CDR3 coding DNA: TGTGCCAGCAGCCACGGACAGGGTTTCACTGAAGCTTTCTTT.

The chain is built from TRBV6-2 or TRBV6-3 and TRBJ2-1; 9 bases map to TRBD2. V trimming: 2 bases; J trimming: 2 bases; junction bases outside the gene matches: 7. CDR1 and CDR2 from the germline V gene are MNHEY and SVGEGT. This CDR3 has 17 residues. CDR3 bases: TGTGCCAGCAGTTACCCCCGGGGCGGGGGGGCCTACAATGAGCAGTTCTTC. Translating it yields CASSYPRGGGAYNEQFF.

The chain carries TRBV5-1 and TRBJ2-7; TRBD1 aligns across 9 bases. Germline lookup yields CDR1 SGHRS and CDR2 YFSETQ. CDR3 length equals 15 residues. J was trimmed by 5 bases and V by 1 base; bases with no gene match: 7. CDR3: CASSLSGQGFHEQYF. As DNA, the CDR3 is TGCGCCAGCAGCTTGTCCGGACAGGGGTTCCACGAGCAGTACTTC.

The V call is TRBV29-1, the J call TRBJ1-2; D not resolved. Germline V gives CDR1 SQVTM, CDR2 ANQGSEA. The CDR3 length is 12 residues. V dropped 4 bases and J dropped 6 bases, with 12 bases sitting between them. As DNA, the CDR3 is TGCAGCGTTGTAGATGCGATGAATGGCTACACCTTC. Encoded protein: CSVVDAMNGYTF.

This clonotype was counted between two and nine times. The CDR3 DNA sequence: TGTGCCAGCAGCCACTCGGGACTCCTGGTAGCCAAAAACATTCAGTACTTC. Its protein product is CASSHSGLLVAKNIQYF. The chain uses TRBV3-1 and TRBJ2-4; possible D gene TRBD2, 6 bases. Trimming left V 3 bases short and J 0 bases short, with 15 bases between. Germline values: CDR1 LGHDT, CDR2 YNNKEL (reference sequence). This CDR3 has 17 residues.

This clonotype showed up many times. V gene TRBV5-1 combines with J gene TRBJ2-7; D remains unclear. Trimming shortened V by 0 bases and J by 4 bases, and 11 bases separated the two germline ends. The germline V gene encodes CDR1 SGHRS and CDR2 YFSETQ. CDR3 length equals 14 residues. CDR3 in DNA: TGCGCCAGCAGCTTGGCTGGCAGATTATACGAGCAGTACTTC. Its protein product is CASSLAGRLYEQYF.